There are a few counts of the clone carrying this T cell receptor beta chain. Trimming stripped 2 bases from V and 0 bases from J, with 8 bases between. Germline CDR1 is SGHRS and CDR2 is YFSETQ. This CDR3 comprises 15 residues. Researchers took RNA transcripts and amplified the TCR beta CDR3 regions from them. TCR CDR3 underwent first-round RT-PCR with the HTBI primer set. TCRdb reprocessed the multiplex PCR reads with MiXCR, giving one entry per CDR3 protein. Here the sample spans some 350,000 distinct CDR3 sequences, roughly 15% being singletons. The sample is drawn from a study of T cells in Graves' hyperthyroidism and ophthalmopathy.

The rearrangement uses TRBV5-1 and TRBJ2-2, with D uncertain. Sequenced sample: blood. The receptor was isolated from a woman aged 55-70 years with Graves' ophthalmopathy. The CDR3 DNA reads as TGCGCCAGCAGCTTTAGCATCGCGAACACCGGGGAGCTGTTTTTT. Translating gives CASSFSIANTGELFF.